This TCR beta chain was documented in a study of cytomegalovirus exposure and HLA in healthy donors. General study results and limits: Being productive about 87% or about 30% of the time was typical of most TCR beta V segments in an earlier analysis. Prediction of most subjects' HLA-A and HLA-B alleles by TCR beta sequences was reportedly accurate. Immune exposure was documented only through CMV serostatus.

Worth noting for this clone: Its antigen remains unknown.

Germline V gene lookup returns CDR1 SGHDT and CDR2 YYEEEE. The CDR3 covers 15 residues. V was pared by 2 bases and J by 1 base, with 10 bases between. The primer mix had 60 Vbeta and 13 Jbeta primers. Assay used: immunoSEQ multiplex PCR; TCRdb lists only in-frame clones, some missing. The sample carries over 120,000 clones, roughly 80% recorded once. This receptor was obtained from a man aged 35 to 55 in good health and CMV-seronegative. The chain combines TRBV5-6 with TRBJ1-5, with TRBD1 as a possible D gene (6 bases). The source material was PBMCs. The CDR3 DNA sequence: TGTGCCAGCAGCTTCAACAGGGCCAGCAATCAGCCCCAGCATTTT. Translating gives CASSFNRASNQPQHF.